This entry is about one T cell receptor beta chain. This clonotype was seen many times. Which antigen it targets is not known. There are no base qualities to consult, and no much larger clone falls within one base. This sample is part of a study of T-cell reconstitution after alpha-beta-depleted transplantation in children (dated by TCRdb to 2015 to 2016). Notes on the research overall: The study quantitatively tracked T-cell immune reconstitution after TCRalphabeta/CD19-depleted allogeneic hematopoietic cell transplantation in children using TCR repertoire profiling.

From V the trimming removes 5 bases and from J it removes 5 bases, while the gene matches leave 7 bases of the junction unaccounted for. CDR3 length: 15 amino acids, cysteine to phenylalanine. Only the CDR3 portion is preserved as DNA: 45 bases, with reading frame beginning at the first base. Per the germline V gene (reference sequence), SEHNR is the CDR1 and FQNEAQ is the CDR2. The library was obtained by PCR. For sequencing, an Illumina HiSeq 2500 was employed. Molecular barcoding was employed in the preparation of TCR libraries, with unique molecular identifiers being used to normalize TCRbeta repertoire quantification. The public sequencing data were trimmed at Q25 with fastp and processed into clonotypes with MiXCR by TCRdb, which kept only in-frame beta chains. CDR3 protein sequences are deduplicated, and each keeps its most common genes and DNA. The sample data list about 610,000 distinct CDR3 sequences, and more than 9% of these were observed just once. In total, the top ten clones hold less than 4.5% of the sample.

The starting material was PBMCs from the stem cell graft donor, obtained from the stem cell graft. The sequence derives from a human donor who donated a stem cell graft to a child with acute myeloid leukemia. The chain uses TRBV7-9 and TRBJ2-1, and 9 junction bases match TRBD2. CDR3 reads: CASSVLSGGNNEQFF. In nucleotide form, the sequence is TGTGCCAGCAGCGTCCTAAGCGGGGGGAACAATGAGCAGTTCTTC.